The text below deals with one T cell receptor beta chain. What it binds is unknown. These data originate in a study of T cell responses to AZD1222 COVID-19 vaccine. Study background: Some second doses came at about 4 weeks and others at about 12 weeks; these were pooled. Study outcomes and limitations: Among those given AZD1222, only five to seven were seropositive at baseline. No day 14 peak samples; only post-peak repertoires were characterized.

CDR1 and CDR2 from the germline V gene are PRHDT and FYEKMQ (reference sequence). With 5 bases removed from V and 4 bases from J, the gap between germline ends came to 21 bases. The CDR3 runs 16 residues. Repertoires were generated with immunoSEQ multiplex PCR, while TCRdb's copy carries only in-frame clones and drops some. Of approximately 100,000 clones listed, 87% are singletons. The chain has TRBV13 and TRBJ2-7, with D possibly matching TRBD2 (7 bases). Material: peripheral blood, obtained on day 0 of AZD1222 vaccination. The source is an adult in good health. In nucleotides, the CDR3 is TGTGCCAGCAGCCCTACGAGGGGGGGAGGGCCGTACGAGCAGTACTTC. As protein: CASSPTRGGGPYEQYF.